Sequencing of this T cell receptor (beta chain) was carried out in a study of breast tumors, draining lymph nodes, adjacent tissues. This clonotype was detected many times. Samples came from axillary lymph nodes draining the breast cancer. TCRdb re-called the multiplex PCR reads with MiXCR, one entry per CDR3 protein. The sample gives approximately 100,000 distinct CDR3 sequences, 21% of which show up once; around 1.3% is in the top ten. Trimming stripped 7 bases from V and 6 bases from J, with 9 bases between. The CDR3 contains 11 residues. Germline assignment: CDR1 SNHLY and CDR2 FYNNEI. The V call is TRBV2, the J call TRBJ1-2; no clear D gene. The source is a female donor with breast cancer. Some clones in this sample may be carry-over from other donors' samples. Sequenced sample: axillary lymph node tissue. In DNA form, the CDR3 reads TGTGCCAGCAATGACGGGGATGGCTACACCTTC. Its protein is CASNDGDGYTF.